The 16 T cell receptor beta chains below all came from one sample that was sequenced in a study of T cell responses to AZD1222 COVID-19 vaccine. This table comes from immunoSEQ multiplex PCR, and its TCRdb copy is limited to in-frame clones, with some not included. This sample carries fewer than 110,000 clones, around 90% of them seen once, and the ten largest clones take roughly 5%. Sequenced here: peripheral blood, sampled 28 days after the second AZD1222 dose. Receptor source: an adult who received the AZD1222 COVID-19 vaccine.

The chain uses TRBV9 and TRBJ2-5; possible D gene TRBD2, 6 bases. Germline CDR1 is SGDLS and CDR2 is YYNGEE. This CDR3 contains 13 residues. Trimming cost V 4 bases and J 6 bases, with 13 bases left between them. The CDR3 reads CASSPGTEQTQYF. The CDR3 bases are TGTGCCAGCAGCCCGGGGACTGAACAGACCCAGTACTTC.

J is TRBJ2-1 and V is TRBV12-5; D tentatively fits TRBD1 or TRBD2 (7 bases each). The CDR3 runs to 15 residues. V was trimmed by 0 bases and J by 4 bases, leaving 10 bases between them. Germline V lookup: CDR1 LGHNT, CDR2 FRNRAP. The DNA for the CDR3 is TGTGCTAGTGGTTTGGTAGCGGGACAGTACAATGAGCAGTTCTTC. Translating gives CASGLVAGQYNEQFF. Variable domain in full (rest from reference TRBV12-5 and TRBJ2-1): DARVTQTPRHKVTEMGQEVTMRCQPILGHNTVFWYRQTMMQGLELLAYFRNRAPLDDSGMPKDRFSAEMPDATLATLKIQPSEPRDSAVYFCASGLVAGQYNEQFFGPGTRLTVL.

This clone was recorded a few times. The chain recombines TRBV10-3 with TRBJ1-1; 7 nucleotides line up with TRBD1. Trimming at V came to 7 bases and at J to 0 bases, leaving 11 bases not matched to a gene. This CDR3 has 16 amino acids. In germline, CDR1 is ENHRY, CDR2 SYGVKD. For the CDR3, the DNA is TGTGCCATCACCCGGGACAGTGCTTTTGTGAACACTGAAGCTTTCTTT. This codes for CAITRDSAFVNTEAFF.

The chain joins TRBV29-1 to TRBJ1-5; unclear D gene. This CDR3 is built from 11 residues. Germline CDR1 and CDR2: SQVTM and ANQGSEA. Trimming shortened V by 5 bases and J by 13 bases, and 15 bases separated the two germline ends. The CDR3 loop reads CSVLGGTGQHF. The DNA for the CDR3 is TGCAGCGTTCTTGGTGGAACGGGACAGCATTTT.

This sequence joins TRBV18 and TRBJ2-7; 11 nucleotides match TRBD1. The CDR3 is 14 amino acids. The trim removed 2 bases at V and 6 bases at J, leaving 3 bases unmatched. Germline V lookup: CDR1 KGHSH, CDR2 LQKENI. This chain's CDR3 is CASSPGQGASEQYF. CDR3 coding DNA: TGTGCCAGCTCACCAGGACAGGGGGCGAGCGAGCAGTACTTC.

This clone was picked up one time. The CDR3 spells CASSLVWGASTDTQYF. The CDR3 DNA sequence: TGTGCCAGCAGCTTAGTCTGGGGAGCTAGCACAGATACGCAGTATTTT. The chain has TRBV11-2 and TRBJ2-3, with D maybe TRBD2 (5 bases). This CDR3 is 16 amino acids long. Trimming left V 1 base short and J 0 bases short, with 11 bases between. From germline, CDR1 is SGHAT and CDR2 FQNNGV.

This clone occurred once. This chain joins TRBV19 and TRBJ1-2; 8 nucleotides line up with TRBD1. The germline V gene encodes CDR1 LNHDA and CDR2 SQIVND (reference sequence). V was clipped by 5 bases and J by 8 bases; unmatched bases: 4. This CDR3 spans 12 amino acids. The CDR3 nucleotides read TGTGCCAGTAGTCTCAGGGGGCTGGGCTACACCTTC. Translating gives CASSLRGLGYTF.

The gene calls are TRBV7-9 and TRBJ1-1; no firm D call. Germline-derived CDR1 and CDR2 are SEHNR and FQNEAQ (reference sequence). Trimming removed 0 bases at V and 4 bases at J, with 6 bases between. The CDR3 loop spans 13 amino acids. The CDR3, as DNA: TGTGCCAGCAGCTTAGCGGGTCCCACTGAAGCTTTCTTT. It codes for CASSLAGPTEAFF.

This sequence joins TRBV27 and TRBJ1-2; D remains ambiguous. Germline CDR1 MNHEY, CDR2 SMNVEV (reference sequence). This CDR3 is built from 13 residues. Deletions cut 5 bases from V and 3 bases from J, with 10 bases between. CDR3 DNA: TGTGCCAGCAGTCCGTATGTGTACTATGGCTACACCTTC. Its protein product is CASSPYVYYGYTF.

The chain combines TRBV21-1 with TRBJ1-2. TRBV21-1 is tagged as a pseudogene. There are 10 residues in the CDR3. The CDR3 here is CASRLNGYTF. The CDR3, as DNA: TGTGCCAGCCGGTTAAATGGCTACACCTTC.

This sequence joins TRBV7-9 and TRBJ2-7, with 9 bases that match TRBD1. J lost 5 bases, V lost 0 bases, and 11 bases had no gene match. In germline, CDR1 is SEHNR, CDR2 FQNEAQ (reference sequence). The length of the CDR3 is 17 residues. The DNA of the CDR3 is TGTGCCAGCAGCTTAGCGCATCTCACAGGGGGCAGACACGAGCAGTACTTC. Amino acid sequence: CASSLAHLTGGRHEQYF.

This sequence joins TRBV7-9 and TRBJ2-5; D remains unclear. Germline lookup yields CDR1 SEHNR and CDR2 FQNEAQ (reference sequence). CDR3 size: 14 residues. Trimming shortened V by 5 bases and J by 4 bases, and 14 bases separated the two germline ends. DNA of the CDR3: TGTGCCAGCAGCCTCGGACGGATCGGAGAGACCCAGTACTTC. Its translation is CASSLGRIGETQYF.

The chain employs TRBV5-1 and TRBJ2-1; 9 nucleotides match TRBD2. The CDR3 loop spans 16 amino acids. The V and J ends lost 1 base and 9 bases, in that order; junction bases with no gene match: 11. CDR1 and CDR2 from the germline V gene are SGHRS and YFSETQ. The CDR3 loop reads CASSLSPGTSSAEQFF. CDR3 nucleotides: TGCGCCAGCAGCTTGAGCCCCGGGACTAGCTCCGCTGAGCAGTTCTTC. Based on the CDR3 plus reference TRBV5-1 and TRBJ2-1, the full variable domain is KAGVTQTPRYLIKTRGQQVTLSCSPISGHRSVSWYQQTPGQGLQFLFEYFSETQRNKGNFPGRFSGRQFSNSRSEMNVSTLELGDSALYLCASSLSPGTSSAEQFFGPGTRLTVL.

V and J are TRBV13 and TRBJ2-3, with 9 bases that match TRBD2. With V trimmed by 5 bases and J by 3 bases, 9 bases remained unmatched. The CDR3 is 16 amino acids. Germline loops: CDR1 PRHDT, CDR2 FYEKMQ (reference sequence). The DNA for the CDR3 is TGTGCCAGCAGCCCCTCGGGTAGCGGGGGAACAGATACGCAGTATTTT. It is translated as CASSPSGSGGTDTQYF. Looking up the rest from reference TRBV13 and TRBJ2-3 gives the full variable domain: AAGVIQSPRHLIKEKRETATLKCYPIPRHDTVYWYQQGPGQDPQFLISFYEKMQSDKGSIPDRFSAQQFSDYHSELNMSSLELGDSALYFCASSPSGSGGTDTQYFGPGTRLTVL.

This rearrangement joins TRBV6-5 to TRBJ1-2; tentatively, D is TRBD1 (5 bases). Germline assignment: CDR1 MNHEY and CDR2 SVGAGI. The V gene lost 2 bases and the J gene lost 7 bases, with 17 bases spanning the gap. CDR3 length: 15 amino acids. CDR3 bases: TGTGCCAGCAGTTACGGGGCGTCCATTCTGGGTGGCTACACCTTC. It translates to CASSYGASILGGYTF.

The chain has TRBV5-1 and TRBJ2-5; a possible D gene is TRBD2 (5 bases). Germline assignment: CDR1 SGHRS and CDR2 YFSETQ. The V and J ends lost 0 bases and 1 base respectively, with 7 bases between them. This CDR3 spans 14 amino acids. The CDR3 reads CASSLATSQETQYF. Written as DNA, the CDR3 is TGCGCCAGCAGCTTGGCAACTAGCCAAGAGACCCAGTACTTC.